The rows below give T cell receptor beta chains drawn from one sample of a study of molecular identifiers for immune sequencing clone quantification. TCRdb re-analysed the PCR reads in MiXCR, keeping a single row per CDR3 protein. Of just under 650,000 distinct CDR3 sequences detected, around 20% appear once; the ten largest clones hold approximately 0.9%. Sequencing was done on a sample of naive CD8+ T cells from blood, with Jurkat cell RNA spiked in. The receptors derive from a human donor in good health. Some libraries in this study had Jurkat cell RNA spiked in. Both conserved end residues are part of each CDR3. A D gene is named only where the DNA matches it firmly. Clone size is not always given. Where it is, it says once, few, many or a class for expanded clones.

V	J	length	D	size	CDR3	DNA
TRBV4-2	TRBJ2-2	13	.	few	CASSQGISGELFF	TGTGCCAGCAGCCAAGGAATATCCGGGGAGCTGTTTTTT
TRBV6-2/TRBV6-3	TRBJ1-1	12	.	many	CASSYQVTEAFF	TGTGCCAGCAGTTACCAGGTTACTGAAGCTTTCTTT
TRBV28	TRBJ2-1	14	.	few	CASVGADRASQQFF	TGTGCCAGCGTGGGGGCGGACCGCGCCTCCCAGCAGTTCTTC
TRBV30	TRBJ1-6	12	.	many	CAWSVLGSPLHF	TGTGCCTGGAGTGTATTGGGATCACCCCTCCACTTT
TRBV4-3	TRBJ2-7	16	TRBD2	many	CASSSDISGGAYEQYF	TGCGCCAGCAGCTCTGATATTAGCGGGGGGGCTTACGAGCAGTACTTC
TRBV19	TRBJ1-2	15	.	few	CASSLYEGGGYGYTF	TGTGCCAGTAGCCTGTACGAGGGCGGAGGCTATGGCTACACCTTC
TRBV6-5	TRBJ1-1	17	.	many	CASSLMQGSIENTEAFF	TGTGCCAGCAGTCTCATGCAGGGTTCGATCGAGAACACTGAAGCTTTCTTT
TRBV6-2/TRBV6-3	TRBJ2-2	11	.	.	CASGSAGELFF	TGTGCCAGCGGTTCCGCCGGGGAGCTGTTTTTT
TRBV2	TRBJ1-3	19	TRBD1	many	CASNPGQGYFEGSGNTIYF	TGTGCCAGCAACCCGGGACAGGGTTATTTCGAGGGTTCTGGAAACACCATATATTTT
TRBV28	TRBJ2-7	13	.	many	CASSPPSGTFQYF	TGTGCCAGCAGTCCACCCTCCGGGACATTCCAGTACTTC
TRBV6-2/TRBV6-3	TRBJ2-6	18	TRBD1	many	CASRTTGGLSSGANVLTF	TGTGCCAGCAGGACTACAGGGGGCCTAAGCTCTGGGGCCAACGTCCTGACTTTC
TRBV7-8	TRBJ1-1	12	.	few	CASSLGNPEAFF	TGTGCCAGCAGCTTGGGTAATCCTGAAGCTTTCTTT
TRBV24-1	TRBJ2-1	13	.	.	CATSDSLADEQFF	TGTGCCACCAGTGATTCACTAGCAGATGAGCAGTTCTTC
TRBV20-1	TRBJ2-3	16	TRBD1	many	CSARRAANRGMDTQYF	TGCAGTGCTAGACGCGCCGCCAACAGGGGGATGGATACGCAGTATTTT
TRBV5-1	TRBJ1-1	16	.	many	CASSPREINLNTEAFF	TGCGCCAGCAGCCCGAGGGAGATTAATTTGAACACTGAAGCTTTCTTT
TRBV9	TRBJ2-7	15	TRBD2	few	CASSVMAGEAYEQYF	TGTGCCAGCAGCGTAATGGCGGGAGAAGCCTACGAGCAGTACTTC
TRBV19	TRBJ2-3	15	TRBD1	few	CASTSDRDGADTQYF	TGTGCCAGTACCTCGGACAGGGATGGAGCAGATACGCAGTATTTT